A selection of T cell receptor beta chains follows, all from one sample in a study of blood T cells in healthy people across ages. TCRdb re-analysed the 5' RACE reads in MiXCR, keeping a single row per CDR3 protein. Of 1.5 million to 2 million distinct CDR3 sequences in the sample, 28% were seen once. Sample: blood. Receptors originate from a woman aged 30 to 39 in good health. CDR3s include the opening cysteine and the closing phenylalanine or tryptophan. The D gene is left open where the match is weak. The size of a clone is reported for some rows only, either as once, few or many, or as a class for expanded clones.

cdr3_nt | cdr3_aa | cdr3_length | v_call | clone_size | d_call | j_call
TGTGCCAGCAGACCCTCGCAGGGGCACGAGCAGTACTTC | CASRPSQGHEQYF | 13 | TRBV5-4 | NA | NA | TRBJ2-7
TGCGCCAGCAGCCGCCCGTCCGGGACAGGGAGTGAAGATACGCAGTATTTT | CASSRPSGTGSEDTQYF | 17 | TRBV5-1 | few | TRBD1 | TRBJ2-3
TGCAGTGCTAGACAGGGTCGGTGGAGCAATCAGCCCCAGCATTTT | CSARQGRWSNQPQHF | 15 | TRBV20-1 | many | NA | TRBJ1-5
TGTGCCAGCAGCGAGGGACTGCCGAGCTCCTACGAGCAGTACTTC | CASSEGLPSSYEQYF | 15 | TRBV6-1 | few | NA | TRBJ2-7
TGTGCCAGCAGCTTCACCTTCAACAGGGCCTACGAGCAGTACTTC | CASSFTFNRAYEQYF | 15 | TRBV5-5 | many | NA | TRBJ2-7
TGTGCCAGCAGCTCAAGATCCGGGGGGAACTACGAGCAGTACTTC | CASSSRSGGNYEQYF | 15 | TRBV7-6 | NA | TRBD2 | TRBJ2-7
TGTGCCAGCAGACCACTGGGGGATGGCTACACCTTC | CASRPLGDGYTF | 12 | TRBV2 | few | NA | TRBJ1-2
TGTGCCAGCAGTTACCAGGGGCGCGAACGCGAAAAACTGTTTTTT | CASSYQGREREKLFF | 15 | TRBV6-2/TRBV6-3 | few | NA | TRBJ1-4
TGTGCCAGCAGTTTACTTGGCGGACAGGGTCGGGACGAGCAGTACTTC | CASSLLGGQGRDEQYF | 16 | TRBV12-3/TRBV12-4 | few | TRBD1 | TRBJ2-7
TGTGCCAGCAGACGAGGCCTACTAAGCTCGAATGAGCAGTACTTC | CASRRGLLSSNEQYF | 15 | TRBV5-5 | few | NA | TRBJ2-7
TGCGCCAGCAGCCAACGACAGGGTGGCGGCTACGAGCAGTACTTC | CASSQRQGGGYEQYF | 15 | TRBV4-3 | NA | TRBD1 | TRBJ2-7
TGTGCCGGTGGGCGGGGGGCTGGAAACACCATATATTTT | CAGGRGAGNTIYF | 13 | TRBV12-3/TRBV12-4 | few | NA | TRBJ1-3
TGTGCCACCAGTAGCGTGGGCAATGAGCAGTTCTTC | CATSSVGNEQFF | 12 | TRBV24-1 | many | NA | TRBJ2-1
TGCGCCAGCAGCTGGCGGTACACAGATGCGCAGTATTTT | CASSWRYTDAQYF | 13 | TRBV5-1 | NA | NA | TRBJ2-3
TGTGCCAGCAGCACGTCCGGGACTTACTATGGCTACACCTTC | CASSTSGTYYGYTF | 14 | TRBV6-1 | few | NA | TRBJ1-2
TGTGCCAGCAGCTTAACCCCGCAGGGATGGGAGACCCAGTACTTC | CASSLTPQGWETQYF | 15 | TRBV7-3 | few | NA | TRBJ2-5
TGTGCCAGCTCACAGGGCAGGGCAGGTGACACTGAAGCTTTCTTT | CASSQGRAGDTEAFF | 15 | TRBV18 | few | NA | TRBJ1-1
TGTGCCAGCAGGAAAAACAGGGACTATAATTCACCCCTCCACTTT | CASRKNRDYNSPLHF | 15 | TRBV6-5 | few | NA | TRBJ1-6
TGTGCCAGCAGCGGAGAAGGGCCCGAGCAGTACTTC | CASSGEGPEQYF | 12 | TRBV12-3/TRBV12-4 | many | NA | TRBJ2-7
TGCGCCAGCAGCCGGGGACAAGCAACTAATGAAAAACTGTTTTTT | CASSRGQATNEKLFF | 15 | TRBV5-1 | NA | NA | TRBJ1-4
TGCGCCAGCAGCCAACTTAGCGGGGCAAAGCAGTTCTTC | CASSQLSGAKQFF | 13 | TRBV4-1 | few | TRBD2 | TRBJ2-1
TGTGCCAGCTCACCACTAGAATGGGTTGACTATGGCTACACCTTC | CASSPLEWVDYGYTF | 15 | TRBV18 | many | NA | TRBJ1-2
TGTGCCAGCAGTGAACGAACATCCCTCCACTTT | CASSERTSLHF | 11 | TRBV6-1 | NA | NA | TRBJ1-6
TGTGCCAACAGCAAACTTGGCCAGGAGACCCAGTACTTC | CANSKLGQETQYF | 13 | TRBV5-5 | NA | NA | TRBJ2-5
TGCGCCAGCAGCTTTAGCGGGTATACAGATACGCAGTATTTT | CASSFSGYTDTQYF | 14 | TRBV5-1 | few | TRBD2 | TRBJ2-3
TGTGCCAGCACCATACTAGCGGGGGGATCAGATACGCAGTATTTT | CASTILAGGSDTQYF | 15 | TRBV5-6 | few | TRBD2 | TRBJ2-3
TGTGCCAGCAGTTACGGGGGGGCTGGAAACACCATATATTTT | CASSYGGAGNTIYF | 14 | TRBV6-5 | NA | NA | TRBJ1-3
TGCAGTGCCAGACCCCGGACCCGGGTGGACACCATATATTTT | CSARPRTRVDTIYF | 14 | TRBV20-1 | NA | NA | TRBJ1-3
TGTGCCAGCAAATCCGGGACGCCAGGGGGAGATACGCAGTATTTT | CASKSGTPGGDTQYF | 15 | TRBV6-5 | few | TRBD1 | TRBJ2-3
TGCAGTCCCTGGGGCAGATCGAACACTGAAGCTTTCTTT | CSPWGRSNTEAFF | 13 | TRBV20-1 | NA | NA | TRBJ1-1
TGCAGTGCGGGTCCGGACTTCCCGAGCACTGAAGCTTTCTTT | CSAGPDFPSTEAFF | 14 | TRBV20-1 | few | NA | TRBJ1-1
TGTGCCAGCAGCTCCACAGATTCTGGGGCCAACGTCCGGACTTTC | CASSSTDSGANVRTF | 15 | TRBV5-5 | few | NA | TRBJ2-6
TGTGCCAGCAGGATAGCGGACGCTGAAGCTTTCTTT | CASRIADAEAFF | 12 | TRBV9 | NA | NA | TRBJ1-1
TGTGCCATTCGGACAGGGCGGGTTGAAGCTTTCTTT | CAIRTGRVEAFF | 12 | TRBV6-6 | NA | TRBD1 | TRBJ1-1
TGTGCCAGCGGCCTTCTAGCAGCCTACAATGAGCAGTTCTTC | CASGLLAAYNEQFF | 14 | TRBV6-5 | many | NA | TRBJ2-1
TGTGCCAGCAGTTACTCGGGAGTCGTCTACGAGCAGTACTTC | CASSYSGVVYEQYF | 14 | TRBV6-6 | many | NA | TRBJ2-7
TGTGCCAGCAGTTCCGGGACTAGCGGGGGTGGTGGGCACAATGAGCAGTTCTTC | CASSSGTSGGGGHNEQFF | 18 | TRBV7-9 | NA | TRBD2 | TRBJ2-1
TGTGCCGGCAGCTCCCAGGGAGGCGAGACCCAGTACTTC | CAGSSQGGETQYF | 13 | TRBV7-2 | NA | NA | TRBJ2-5
TGTGCCAGCAGTGCGTGGGGGGGTATGAACACTGAAGCTTTCTTT | CASSAWGGMNTEAFF | 15 | TRBV12-3/TRBV12-4 | NA | NA | TRBJ1-1
TGTGCCACCAGTGATTTACTAGAGGGAGAGACCCAGTACTTC | CATSDLLEGETQYF | 14 | TRBV24-1 | NA | NA | TRBJ2-5
TGCAGTGCTAGTATGGCGAGCGGGGGGACCTACAATGAGCAGTTCTTC | CSASMASGGTYNEQFF | 16 | TRBV20-1 | many | TRBD2 | TRBJ2-1
TGCAGTGCTCCTCCACGGAGCAACACTGAAGCTTTCTTT | CSAPPRSNTEAFF | 13 | TRBV20-1 | NA | NA | TRBJ1-1
TGCGCCAGCAGCCAAGTGGGGGACTATGGCTACACCTTC | CASSQVGDYGYTF | 13 | TRBV4-1 | many | NA | TRBJ1-2
TGCAGTGCTGGGGGCGCGGTAATGAACACTGAAGCTTTCTTT | CSAGGAVMNTEAFF | 14 | TRBV20-1 | NA | NA | TRBJ1-1
TGTGCCAGCGCTATCGAGGCAGATACGCAGTATTTT | CASAIEADTQYF | 12 | TRBV3-1 | NA | NA | TRBJ2-3
TGTGCCAGCAGCTTGTGGACCGCGACAGATACGCAGTATTTT | CASSLWTATDTQYF | 14 | TRBV5-6 | many | NA | TRBJ2-3
TGCGCCAGCAGCCAAGACCGTAGCGGGCACTCCTACGAGCAGTACTTC | CASSQDRSGHSYEQYF | 16 | TRBV4-1 | NA | TRBD2 | TRBJ2-7
TGTGCCAGCAGTTTGCGCGGGGATAGCACAGATACGCAGTATTTT | CASSLRGDSTDTQYF | 15 | TRBV12-3/TRBV12-4 | many | NA | TRBJ2-3
TGTGCCAGCAGCCCGACAGGGCCGGAGACCCAGTACTTC | CASSPTGPETQYF | 13 | TRBV5-5 | many | TRBD1 | TRBJ2-5
TGTGCCAGCTCCGAAAGGAGGAGTACCAATGAGCAGTTCTTC | CASSERRSTNEQFF | 14 | TRBV2 | NA | NA | TRBJ2-1
TGTGCCAGCAGTGAATGGATAGGGAGCACAGATACGCAGTATTTT | CASSEWIGSTDTQYF | 15 | TRBV2 | few | NA | TRBJ2-3
TGCGCCAGCACCCCCGGCAGTGGGTCCGTCTACGAGCAGTACTTC | CASTPGSGSVYEQYF | 15 | TRBV5-1 | few | NA | TRBJ2-7
TGCGCCAGCAGCCATATCTCGACTAGCGGGGCGGAGACCCAGTACTTC | CASSHISTSGAETQYF | 16 | TRBV5-1 | NA | TRBD2 | TRBJ2-5
TGTGCCACCACTTTACAAGGTTCTAACTATGGCTACACCTTC | CATTLQGSNYGYTF | 14 | TRBV2 | NA | NA | TRBJ1-2
TGTGCCAGCAGCCCCACCCTAGCGGACGCATCGGGGGAGCAGTACTTC | CASSPTLADASGEQYF | 16 | TRBV7-9 | many | TRBD2 | TRBJ2-7
TGCAGTGCTAGAGATCAAAGGGGGGGAGAGACCCAGTACTTC | CSARDQRGGETQYF | 14 | TRBV20-1 | NA | NA | TRBJ2-5
TGTGCCAGCAGCTTAGGGACTAGCGGGAGCTTAGAGACCCAGTACTTC | CASSLGTSGSLETQYF | 16 | TRBV7-2 | NA | TRBD2 | TRBJ2-5